These T cell receptor beta chains were read from a single sample in a study of OX40 agonist ivuxolimab in advanced cancers. Using immunoSEQ multiplex PCR, the repertoire was profiled, and TCRdb retains in-frame clones only, with some absent. The repertoire holds about 46,000 clones, with under 90% as singletons. The sequencing here drew on CD4+ or CD8+ T cells sorted from blood, taken in a trial of the OX40 agonist ivuxolimab. Every receptor here comes from an adult with an advanced solid tumor such as melanoma, head and neck, liver or kidney cancer. CDR3s include the opening cysteine and the closing phenylalanine or tryptophan. The D gene is left open where the match is weak. The size field is filled for only some rows; it gives once, few, many or a size class.

size: .; V: TRBV13; D: .; J: TRBJ1-2; CDR3: CASSQWQAQNDGYTF; DNA: TGTGCCAGCAGCCAGTGGCAGGCCCAGAACGATGGCTACACCTTC
size: .; V: TRBV7-2; D: TRBD1; J: TRBJ2-1; CDR3: CASSFFTGDNEQFF; DNA: TGTGCCAGCAGCTTTTTCACAGGGGACAATGAGCAGTTCTTC
size: .; V: TRBV27; D: .; J: TRBJ2-2; CDR3: CASWRGGTGELFF; DNA: TGTGCCAGCTGGAGGGGCGGAACCGGGGAGCTGTTTTTT
size: few; V: TRBV5-1; D: .; J: TRBJ2-2; CDR3: CASSSWRTTGELFF; DNA: TGCGCCAGCAGCTCATGGAGGACCACCGGGGAGCTGTTTTTT
size: .; V: TRBV6-1; D: .; J: TRBJ1-6; CDR3: CASSVISSNSPLHF; DNA: TGTGCCAGCAGTGTTATATCCAGCAATTCACCCCTCCACTTT
size: .; V: TRBV6-5; D: TRBD2; J: TRBJ2-1; CDR3: CASSYLTSGGINEQFF; DNA: TGTGCCAGCAGTTACCTGACTAGCGGGGGGATCAATGAGCAGTTCTTC
size: .; V: TRBV5-1; D: .; J: TRBJ2-7; CDR3: CASSLDRAYEQYF; DNA: TGCGCCAGCAGCTTGGACAGGGCCTACGAGCAGTACTTC
size: .; V: TRBV6-1; D: TRBD1; J: TRBJ2-7; CDR3: CASRGGTGDEQYF; DNA: TGTGCCAGCAGGGGAGGGACAGGGGACGAGCAGTACTTC
size: .; V: TRBV19; D: .; J: TRBJ1-2; CDR3: CASSTQENYGYTF; DNA: TGTGCCAGTAGTACCCAGGAAAACTATGGCTACACCTTC
size: .; V: TRBV6-5; D: .; J: TRBJ2-3; CDR3: CASSYSGPNSQYF; DNA: TGTGCCAGCAGTTACTCGGGACCTAACTCGCAGTATTTT
size: .; V: TRBV7-9; D: .; J: TRBJ1-1; CDR3: CASSLGRGNTEAFF; DNA: TGTGCCAGCAGCTTGGGCAGGGGGAACACTGAAGCTTTCTTT
size: .; V: TRBV27; D: .; J: TRBJ2-7; CDR3: CASAQEPRGGEQYF; DNA: TGTGCCAGCGCTCAGGAACCCCGTGGTGGCGAGCAGTACTTC
size: .; V: TRBV5-8; D: .; J: TRBJ2-5; CDR3: CASSRRPPEQETQYF; DNA: TGTGCCAGCAGCCGCCGTCCTCCCGAACAAGAGACCCAGTACTTC
size: once; V: TRBV7-9; D: TRBD1; J: TRBJ1-5; CDR3: CASSLGQGNNQPQHF; DNA: TGTGCCAGCAGCTTAGGACAGGGGAACAATCAGCCCCAGCATTTT
size: .; V: TRBV19; D: TRBD1; J: TRBJ1-3; CDR3: CASQDRGRVGNTIYF; DNA: TGTGCCAGCCAGGACAGGGGGCGCGTTGGAAACACCATATATTTT
size: few; V: TRBV7-7; D: TRBD1; J: TRBJ2-5; CDR3: CASSLGTGLETQYF; DNA: TGTGCTAGCAGCTTGGGGACAGGGCTAGAGACCCAGTACTTC
size: .; V: TRBV6-5; D: TRBD1; J: TRBJ1-2; CDR3: CASSYGRGLLYGYTF; DNA: TGTGCCAGCAGTTACGGGAGGGGGCTTCTTTATGGCTACACCTTC
size: .; V: TRBV19; D: TRBD1; J: TRBJ1-2; CDR3: CASSRGQGAPFNYGYTF; DNA: TGTGCCAGTAGCCGGGGACAGGGGGCACCTTTCAACTATGGCTACACCTTC
size: .; V: TRBV6-5; D: TRBD1; J: TRBJ1-1; CDR3: CASSRPTGEAFF; DNA: TGTGCCAGCAGTAGACCGACAGGGGAAGCTTTCTTT
size: .; V: TRBV27; D: .; J: TRBJ2-7; CDR3: CASRKGNYEQYF; DNA: TGTGCCAGCAGGAAGGGAAACTACGAGCAGTACTTC
size: few; V: TRBV5-6; D: .; J: TRBJ2-7; CDR3: CASSFSGSFYEQYF; DNA: TGTGCCAGCAGCTTTAGCGGATCTTTCTACGAGCAGTACTTC
size: .; V: TRBV7-8; D: .; J: TRBJ2-2; CDR3: CATRPNTGELFF; DNA: TGTGCGACCAGGCCGAACACCGGGGAGCTGTTTTTT
size: .; V: TRBV2; D: TRBD1; J: TRBJ2-7; CDR3: CASSGTGQYEQYF; DNA: TGTGCCAGCTCCGGGACAGGGCAATACGAGCAGTACTTC
size: .; V: TRBV6-5; D: TRBD2; J: TRBJ2-2; CDR3: CASISPSGNTGELFF; DNA: TGTGCCAGCATTTCGCCTAGCGGGAACACCGGGGAGCTGTTTTTT
size: .; V: TRBV30; D: .; J: TRBJ1-4; CDR3: CAWSVRRREKLFF; DNA: TGTGCCTGGAGTGTTCGACGGCGGGAAAAACTGTTTTTT
size: once; V: TRBV5-8; D: .; J: TRBJ1-5; CDR3: CASSLGSVSNQPQHF; DNA: TGTGCCAGCAGCTTGGGATCGGTAAGCAATCAGCCCCAGCATTTT
size: .; V: TRBV19; D: .; J: TRBJ1-5; CDR3: CASSAQGLLNQPQHF; DNA: TGTGCCAGTAGTGCACAGGGCCTCCTCAATCAGCCCCAGCATTTT
size: .; V: TRBV7-7; D: TRBD2; J: TRBJ2-3; CDR3: CASSAGTRGTDTQYF; DNA: TGTGCTAGCAGCGCCGGGACTAGGGGTACAGATACGCAGTATTTT
size: .; V: TRBV13; D: TRBD1; J: TRBJ1-1; CDR3: CASSGAFGQADTEAFF; DNA: TGTGCCAGCAGCGGGGCCTTCGGACAGGCGGACACTGAAGCTTTCTTT
size: .; V: TRBV4-2; D: .; J: TRBJ2-5; CDR3: CASSQVGEGPGITQYF; DNA: TGTGCCAGCAGCCAAGTGGGCGAGGGGCCGGGAATAACCCAGTACTTC
size: few; V: TRBV6-1; D: .; J: TRBJ1-6; CDR3: CASSAGPYNSPLHF; DNA: TGTGCCAGCAGTGCGGGGCCCTATAATTCACCCCTCCACTTT
size: .; V: TRBV28; D: .; J: TRBJ1-2; CDR3: CASSFGHLEGYTF; DNA: TGTGCCAGCAGTTTCGGGCACCTCGAGGGCTACACCTTC
size: .; V: TRBV10-3; D: .; J: TRBJ2-1; CDR3: CAIDSYGEQFF; DNA: TGTGCCATTGACTCCTATGGTGAGCAGTTCTTC
size: .; V: TRBV30; D: TRBD1; J: TRBJ2-7; CDR3: CACSGTGWSEQYF; DNA: TGTGCCTGCTCCGGGACAGGGTGGAGCGAGCAGTACTTC
size: .; V: TRBV2; D: .; J: TRBJ2-7; CDR3: CASSEAGNYGSEQYF; DNA: TGTGCCAGCAGTGAAGCGGGCAACTACGGCTCCGAGCAGTACTTC
size: .; V: TRBV7-9; D: .; J: TRBJ1-2; CDR3: CASSRQEHYGYTF; DNA: TGTGCCAGCAGCCGACAGGAACACTATGGCTACACCTTC
size: once; V: TRBV30; D: .; J: TRBJ2-6; CDR3: CAWNNEASGANVLTF; DNA: TGTGCCTGGAACAATGAAGCCTCTGGGGCCAACGTCCTGACTTTC
size: .; V: TRBV18; D: TRBD1; J: TRBJ1-1; CDR3: CASRPTGTLTEAFF; DNA: TGTGCCAGCCGACCGACAGGGACGTTAACTGAAGCTTTCTTT
size: .; V: TRBV7-9; D: .; J: TRBJ1-1; CDR3: CASSQQVTEAFF; DNA: TGTGCCAGCAGCCAGCAGGTGACTGAAGCTTTCTTT
size: .; V: TRBV13; D: TRBD1; J: TRBJ1-1; CDR3: CASTEQGVGNTEAFF; DNA: TGTGCCAGCACCGAACAGGGGGTGGGGAACACTGAAGCTTTCTTT
size: .; V: TRBV18; D: .; J: TRBJ2-5; CDR3: CASSYKHQETQYF; DNA: TGTGCCAGCTCATATAAGCACCAAGAGACCCAGTACTTC
size: .; V: TRBV10-3; D: .; J: TRBJ1-1; CDR3: CAISGERRGGNTEAFF; DNA: TGTGCCATCAGTGGGGAGAGACGGGGGGGCAACACTGAAGCTTTCTTT
size: .; V: TRBV4-2; D: TRBD1; J: TRBJ1-2; CDR3: CASSRDRENYGYTF; DNA: TGTGCCAGCAGCCGGGACAGGGAGAACTATGGCTACACCTTC
size: .; V: TRBV10-1; D: .; J: TRBJ1-2; CDR3: CASSFDRDYGYTF; DNA: TGCGCCAGCAGCTTTGACAGAGACTATGGCTACACCTTC
size: .; V: TRBV15; D: TRBD1; J: TRBJ1-5; CDR3: CATSRVGTGSSNQPQHF; DNA: TGTGCCACCAGCAGAGTAGGGACAGGGTCGAGCAATCAGCCCCAGCATTTT
size: .; V: TRBV5-6; D: .; J: TRBJ2-7; CDR3: CASSLTGYEQYF; DNA: TGTGCCAGCAGCTTAACAGGGTACGAGCAGTACTTC